This T cell receptor (beta chain) is from a study of blood T cell repertoires in COVID-19. Clones were sequenced by immunoSEQ multiplex PCR, and TCRdb holds only the in-frame ones, with some missing. The sample holds roughly 300,000 clones, 85% seen once. Grouping used clinical history reported by participants in a survey and questionnaire. V shed 4 bases and J 0 bases; nucleotides not matched to a gene: 10. Germline V gene lookup returns CDR1 LNHDA and CDR2 SQIVND (reference sequence). This CDR3 has 18 residues. V gene TRBV19 combines with J gene TRBJ2-1; 9 nucleotides align to TRBD2. This receptor was identified in a woman aged 45 to 65 who had recovered from COVID-19. The sequencing input was PBMCs or T cells enriched from blood (not recorded which). CDR3 DNA: TGTGCCAGTAGTAAGTCCAGCGGGGGGAAGAGCTCCTACAATGAGCAGTTCTTC. Amino acids: CASSKSSGGKSSYNEQFF.